The sequence of this T cell receptor (beta chain) was determined in a study of cytomegalovirus exposure and HLA in healthy donors. Study-wide background: Clustering assigned 81% of the approximately 400 genotyped donors to the Caucasian-associated ancestry cluster.

The CDR3 sequence is 17 residues long. In germline, CDR1 is MDHEN, CDR2 SYDVKM. Trimming cost V 6 bases and J 7 bases, with 25 bases left between them. Concerning this clone itself: The antigen remains unidentified.

Study-wide points: A later analysis found TCR association rates differed by HLA locus, highest for DRB1 and lowest for HLA-C.

Primers: 60 Vbeta forward and 13 Jbeta reverse. The protocol was immunoSEQ multiplex PCR, while the TCRdb copy is restricted to in-frame clones and leaves out a portion. Among 150,000 to 200,000 clones listed, almost 85% were seen once. The chain has TRBV28 and TRBJ1-5; possible D gene TRBD1, 6 bases. This TCR derives from a woman aged 45-60 years in good health and CMV-seronegative. The specimen was PBMCs. CDR3 nucleotides: TGTGCCAGCAGCGGGGCAGGGGACACAAATTATTACCAGCCCCAGCATTTT. Translation gives CASSGAGDTNYYQPQHF.